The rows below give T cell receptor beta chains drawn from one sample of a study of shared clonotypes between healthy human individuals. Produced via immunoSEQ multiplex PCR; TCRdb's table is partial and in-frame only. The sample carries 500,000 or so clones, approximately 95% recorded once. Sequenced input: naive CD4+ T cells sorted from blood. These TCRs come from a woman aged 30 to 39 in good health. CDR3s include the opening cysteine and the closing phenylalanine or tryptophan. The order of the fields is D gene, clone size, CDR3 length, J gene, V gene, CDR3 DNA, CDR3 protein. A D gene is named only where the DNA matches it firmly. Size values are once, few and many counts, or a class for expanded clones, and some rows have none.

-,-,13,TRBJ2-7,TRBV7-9,TGTGCCAGCAGCTTCTTGGGGTCCGTAGAGCAGTACTTC,CASSFLGSVEQYF
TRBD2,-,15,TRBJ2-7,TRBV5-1,TGCGCCAGCAGCTTGGTGCTAGCGGGAACCTACGAGCAGTACTTC,CASSLVLAGTYEQYF
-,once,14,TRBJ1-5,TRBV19,TGTGCCAGTAGTATCGTGGGGGCCTCGTGGCTCCAGCATTTT,CASSIVGASWLQHF
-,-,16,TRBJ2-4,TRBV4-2,TGTGCCAGCAGCCAAGAAGGGCTCCCCGCCGGAAACATTCAGTACTTC,CASSQEGLPAGNIQYF
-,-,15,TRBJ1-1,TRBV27,TGTGCCAGCAGTTTATTCCCAGGGCGTCTCACTGAAGCTTTCTTT,CASSLFPGRLTEAFF
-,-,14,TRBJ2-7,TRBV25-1,TGTGCCAGCAGTGATAGGGGTAGCTCCTACGAGCAGTACTTC,CASSDRGSSYEQYF
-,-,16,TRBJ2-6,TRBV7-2,TGTGCCAGCAGCGTAGCTTTGGGCACTGGGGCCAACGTCCTGACTTTC,CASSVALGTGANVLTF
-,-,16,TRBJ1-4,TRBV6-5,TGTGCCAGCAGTTCGGCAGGGAGGGAGACTAATGAAAAACTGTTTTTT,CASSSAGRETNEKLFF
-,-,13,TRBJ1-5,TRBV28,TGTGCCAGCAGCCTCCCGCACGAACAGCCCCAGCATTTT,CASSLPHEQPQHF
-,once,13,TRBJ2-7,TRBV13,TGTGCCAGCAGCTTAGGGGCCACCTACGAGCAGTACTTC,CASSLGATYEQYF
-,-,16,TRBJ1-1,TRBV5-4,TGTGCCAGCAGCTTTTTTCTAGGGCAAGGAAGTACTGAAGCTTTCTTT,CASSFFLGQGSTEAFF
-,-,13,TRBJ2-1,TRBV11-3,TGTGCCAGCAGCTCCCCCCCGTCGGGTGAGCAGTTCTTC,CASSSPPSGEQFF
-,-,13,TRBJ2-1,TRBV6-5,TGTGCCAGCAGTTACGACGCTTTCAATGAGCAGTTCTTC,CASSYDAFNEQFF
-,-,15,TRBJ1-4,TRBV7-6,TGTGCCAGCAGCTTAGATCCGTCGCGGGGTGAAAAACTGTTTTTT,CASSLDPSRGEKLFF
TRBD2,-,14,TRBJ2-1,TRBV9,TGTGCCAGCAACGAGCGGGAGTCCTACAATGAGCAGTTCTTC,CASNERESYNEQFF
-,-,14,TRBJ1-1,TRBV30,TGTGCCTGGAGTCCATTGGGAGATCGTTCTGAAGCTTTCTTT,CAWSPLGDRSEAFF
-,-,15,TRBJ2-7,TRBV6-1,TGTGCCAGCAGTCCGGAGAGACTAAGTTCCTACGAGCAGTACTTC,CASSPERLSSYEQYF
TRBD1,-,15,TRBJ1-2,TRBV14,TGTGCCAGCAGCCGCGGGACAGGGGGTCGCTATGGCTACACCTTC,CASSRGTGGRYGYTF
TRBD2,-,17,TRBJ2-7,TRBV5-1,TGCGCCAGCAGCTTCTACCTAGCGGGACCCAGCTCCTACGAGCAGTACTTC,CASSFYLAGPSSYEQYF
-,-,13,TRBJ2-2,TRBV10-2,TGCGCCAGCAGTGAGCAGGGTCCCGGGGAGCTGTTTTTT,CASSEQGPGELFF
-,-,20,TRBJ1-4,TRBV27,TGTGCCAGCAGTCCCACCGGTCCCGAGCTACGTACAGGAACTAATGAAAAACTGTTTTTT,CASSPTGPELRTGTNEKLFF
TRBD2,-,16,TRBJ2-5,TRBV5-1,TGCGCCAGCAGCCCAGGGACTAGCGGGAGGGCAGGGACCCAGTACTTC,CASSPGTSGRAGTQYF
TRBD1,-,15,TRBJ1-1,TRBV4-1,TGCGCCAGCAGCCAAGGGGCCTGGGACAGGCCCGCGAAGGGGTTT,CASSQGAWDRPAKGF
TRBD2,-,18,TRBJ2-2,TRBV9,TGTGCCAGCAGCCCAGGACTAGCGGGAGTCAGTCGCACCGGGGAGCTGTTTTTT,CASSPGLAGVSRTGELFF
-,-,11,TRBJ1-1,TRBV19,TGTGCCAGTAGAATTAACACTGAAGCTTTCTTT,CASRINTEAFF
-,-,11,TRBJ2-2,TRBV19,TGTGCCAGTAGTTTCACCGGGGAGCTGTTTTTT,CASSFTGELFF
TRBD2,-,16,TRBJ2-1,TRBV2,TGTGCCAGCACCCAACAGGGACTAGCGGGAGTGGGTGAGCAGTTCTTC,CASTQQGLAGVGEQFF
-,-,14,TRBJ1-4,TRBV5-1,TGCGCCAGCAGACCCCTAGTGACTAATGAAAAACTGTTTTTT,CASRPLVTNEKLFF
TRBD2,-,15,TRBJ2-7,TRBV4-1,TGCGCCAGCAGCCAGGCTAGCGGGAGTAACTACGAGCAGTACTTC,CASSQASGSNYEQYF
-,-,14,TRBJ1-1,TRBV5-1,TGCGCCAGCAGCTTGGCCTACGGGGGAACTGAAGCTTTCTTT,CASSLAYGGTEAFF
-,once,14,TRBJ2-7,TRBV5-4,TGTGCCAGCAGCTTGCCGGGCCCCTCCTACGAGCAGTACTTC,CASSLPGPSYEQYF
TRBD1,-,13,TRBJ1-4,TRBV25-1,TGTGCCAGCAGCCGGACAGGCAATGAAAAACTGTTTTTT,CASSRTGNEKLFF
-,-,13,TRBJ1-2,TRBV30,TGTGCCTGGAGTGTACGAGACACCCGGGGCTACACCTTC,CAWSVRDTRGYTF
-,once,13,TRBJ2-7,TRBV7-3,TGTGCCAGCAGCTTAGGGAGCGTACGAGAGCAGTACTTC,CASSLGSVREQYF
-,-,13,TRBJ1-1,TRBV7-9,TGTGCCAGCAGCCTACTGGGGGGCACTGAAGCTTTCTTT,CASSLLGGTEAFF
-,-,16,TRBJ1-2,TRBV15,TGTGCCACCAGCAGAGATAGGGAAAGGGTCAATGGCGGCTACACCTTC,CATSRDRERVNGGYTF
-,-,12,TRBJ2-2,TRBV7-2,TGTGCCAGCAGCTCCCCAACCGGGGAGCTGTTTTTT,CASSSPTGELFF
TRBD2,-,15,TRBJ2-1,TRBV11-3,TGTGCCAGCAGCTTGGTAGCGGGGGGGTACAATGAGCAGTTCTTC,CASSLVAGGYNEQFF
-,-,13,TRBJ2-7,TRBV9,TGTGCCAGCAGCAAGGACGTCCCCTACGAGCAGTACTTC,CASSKDVPYEQYF
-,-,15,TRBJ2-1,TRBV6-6,TGTGCCAGCAGTTATAGCGAACCGGTTGGCAATGAGCAGTTCTTC,CASSYSEPVGNEQFF
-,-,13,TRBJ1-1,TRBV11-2,TGTGCCAGCAGCTTGGTAGAGAACACTGAAGCTTTCTTT,CASSLVENTEAFF
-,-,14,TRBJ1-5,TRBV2,TGTGCCAGCACCTTCGGGGGAATCATTCAGCCCCAGCATTTT,CASTFGGIIQPQHF
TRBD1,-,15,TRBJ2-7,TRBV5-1,TGCGCCAGCAGCTCCCGGGACAGGGGTGCCTACGAGCAGTACTTC,CASSSRDRGAYEQYF
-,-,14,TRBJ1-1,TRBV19,TGTGCCAGTAGTAGACGGGGAGTGAACACTGAAGCTTTCTTT,CASSRRGVNTEAFF
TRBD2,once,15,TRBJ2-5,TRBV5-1,TGCGCCAGCAGCTCTACGGGAGGCACCCAAGAGACCCAGTACTTC,CASSSTGGTQETQYF
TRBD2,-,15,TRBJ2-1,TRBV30,TGTGCCTGGAGTCTCCCGGGACTAAATTTCGATGAGCAGTTCTTC,CAWSLPGLNFDEQFF
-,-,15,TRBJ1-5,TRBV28,TGTGCCAGCAGTTCGTCAGGGACGGGCAATCAGCCCCAGCATTTT,CASSSSGTGNQPQHF
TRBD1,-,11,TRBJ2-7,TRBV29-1,TGCAGCGTTGGACAGGGGGGCGAGCAGTACTTC,CSVGQGGEQYF
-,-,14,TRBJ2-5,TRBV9,TGTGCCAGCAGCGTAGAACCAGGGCTTGAGACCCAGTACTTC,CASSVEPGLETQYF
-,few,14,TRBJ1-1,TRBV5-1,TGCGCCAGCAGCCTGACAGGACAGAACACTGAAGCTTTCTTT,CASSLTGQNTEAFF
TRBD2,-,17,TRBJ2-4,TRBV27,TGTGCCAGCAGTTTCCTAGCGGAAGGGGAGGCCAAAAACATTCAGTACTTC,CASSFLAEGEAKNIQYF
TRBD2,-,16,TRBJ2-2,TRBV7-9,TGTGCCAGCAGCACCTATAGCGGGAAGAACACCGGGGAGCTGTTTTTT,CASSTYSGKNTGELFF
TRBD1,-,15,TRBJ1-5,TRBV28,TGTGCCAGCAAGACGTGGGGGGACAGTCATCAGCCCCAGCATTTT,CASKTWGDSHQPQHF